These T cell receptor beta chains were read from a single sample in a study of T-cell memory formation after mild COVID-19. One entry per CDR3 protein, called by TCRdb with MiXCR from the 5' RACE reads. The sample holds a few hundred thousand distinct CDR3 sequences, 9.4% seen once. The sequenced sample was PBMCs or a T cell subset sorted from them (not recorded which). The receptor set was obtained from a man between 18 and 35 years old who had mild COVID-19 (a few samples of this study predate the infection). Cell type and time point are not known. Both conserved end residues are part of each CDR3.

v_call cdr3_aa
TRBV20-1 CSAPRSGYQETQYF
TRBV4-2 CASSQEGTTRGQYF
TRBV14 CASSQDVRGWGRGYTF
TRBV18 CASSPAGSETQYF
TRBV7-2 CASSLGDRVGYTF
TRBV11-2 CASRSRGQMNYGYTF
TRBV7-9 CASTAGRVENEQFF
TRBV30 CAWSRQGSNEQYF
TRBV27 CASRPLGPTGTYEQYF
TRBV7-2 CASSEQASSAIQYF
TRBV7-9 CASSWSIDGSYGYTF
TRBV28 CASSLSLASSNEQFF
TRBV7-3 CASSQDRGNIQYF
TRBV15 CATSRLQGWSKNIQYF
TRBV7-8 CASSFIDDSYEQYF
TRBV12-3/TRBV12-4 CASSPKGQAVSGANVLTF
TRBV28 CASSLTNGIQYF
TRBV20-1 CSAWAPYQNTEAFF
TRBV28 CASQVQGPLEKLFF
TRBV11-3 CASSFGVSNQPQHF
TRBV6-1 CASSAKGGQGAGELFF
TRBV5-1 CASTLERNDIQYF
TRBV5-1 CASSLQGLSYNEQFF
TRBV7-9 CASSLGVGRDTEAFF
TRBV7-2 CASSWDEQYEQYF
TRBV7-9 CASSFDFPGADTQYF
TRBV10-2 CASSVGDHGQFF
TRBV11-2 CASSFDSGPGGQFF
TRBV5-6 CASSDAGNEQFF
TRBV9 CASSVGEAYNEQFF
TRBV20-1 CSAREIGRGAGYTF
TRBV2 CASSPTLGLNQPQHF
TRBV24-1 CATSPGQSNTWELFF
TRBV7-9 CASSSSTPRPSSYNEQFF
TRBV7-2 CASRRTGQGILGYGYTF
TRBV10-3 CAISEGTGLETQYF
TRBV20-1 CSARIIPTEAFF
TRBV7-9 CASSLGGVPPEAFF
TRBV7-9 CASSPDGPYQPQHF
TRBV4-2 CASSQDGRETQYF
TRBV7-2 CASSWDGDYGYTF
TRBV6-5 CASSYSTGDFEQYF
TRBV7-6 CASSLARQANTGELFF
TRBV15 CATSQRFETSGVRFSEQFF
TRBV9 CASSGGQSANTGELFF
TRBV27 CASSFWGEQSDTQYF